This T cell receptor beta chain was observed in a study of human thymus T cells. General study points: What appeared biased in thymic and blood repertoires was the usage of V and J genes. Related research described thymic repertoires that were highly overlapping among unrelated individuals.

The germline V and J ends were trimmed by 2 bases and 3 bases, with 8 bases remaining between them. The CDR3 is 13 amino acids. Germline CDR1 SNHLY, CDR2 FYNNEI. Corrective heart surgery yielded the resections from which the thymus tissue came. Notes on this clone: Its antigen is unidentified.

Profiling relied on immunoSEQ multiplex PCR, and the TCRdb table lists in-frame clones only, not all of them. The sample contains around 130,000 clones, around 94% of which appear only once. The sequencing sample was made of thymus tissue. This sequence originates from a boy less than two years old with a congenital heart defect but otherwise immunologically healthy. The chain joins TRBV2 to TRBJ2-7, with D unresolved. CDR3 sequence: CASSERRGYEQYF. The CDR3 nucleotides are TGTGCCAGCAGTGAACGTCGCGGCTACGAGCAGTACTTC. The full variable domain, rest sourced from reference TRBV2 and TRBJ2-7, is EPEVTQTPSHQVTQMGQEVILRCVPISNHLYFYWYRQILGQKVEFLVSFYNNEISEKSEIFDDQFSVERPDGSNFTLKIRSTKLEDSAMYFCASSERRGYEQYFGPGTRLTVT.